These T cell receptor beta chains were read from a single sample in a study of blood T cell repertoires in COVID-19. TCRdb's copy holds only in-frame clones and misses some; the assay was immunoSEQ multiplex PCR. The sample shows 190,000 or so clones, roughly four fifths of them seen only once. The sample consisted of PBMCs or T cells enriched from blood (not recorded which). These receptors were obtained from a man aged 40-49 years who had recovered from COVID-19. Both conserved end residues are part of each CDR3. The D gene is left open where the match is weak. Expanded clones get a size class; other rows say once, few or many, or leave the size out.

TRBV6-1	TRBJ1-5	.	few	TGTGCCAGCAGTGAAGGCGGGTCTGTAAGCAGGTATAGCAATCAGCCCCAGCATTTT	CASSEGGSVSRYSNQPQHF
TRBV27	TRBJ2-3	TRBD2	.	TGTGCCAGCACCCCGACTAGCGGGGGGGCCATATATACGCAGTATTTT	CASTPTSGGAIYTQYF
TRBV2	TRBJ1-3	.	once	TGTGCCAGCAGCACAAGATCGGGAAACACCATATATTTT	CASSTRSGNTIYF
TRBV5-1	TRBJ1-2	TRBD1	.	TGCGCCAGCAGCGGCTCAGGGGGCCGAAAAAACTATGGCTACACCTTC	CASSGSGGRKNYGYTF
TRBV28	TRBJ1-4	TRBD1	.	TGTGCCAGCAGCCTCCCAGGGGGAACAGCAACTAATGAAAAACTGTTTTTT	CASSLPGGTATNEKLFF
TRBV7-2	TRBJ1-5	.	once	TGTGCCAGCAGCTTAGCGCGATTGGGGGGTACCCAGCCCCAGCATTTT	CASSLARLGGTQPQHF
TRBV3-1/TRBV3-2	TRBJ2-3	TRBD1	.	TGTGCCACCCGAAGTACAGGGGCCACAGATACGCAGTATTTT	CATRSTGATDTQYF
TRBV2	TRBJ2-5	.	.	TGTGCCAGCAGTGGGGGGGTTCAAGAGACCCAGTACTTC	CASSGGVQETQYF
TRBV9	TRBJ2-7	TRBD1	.	TGTGCCAGCAGCTCCAGGGGGCAGCAGTACTTC	CASSSRGQQYF
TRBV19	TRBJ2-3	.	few	TGTGCCAGTAGTTTCTGGGCAGGGGACACAGATACGCAGTATTTT	CASSFWAGDTDTQYF
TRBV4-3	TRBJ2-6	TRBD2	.	TGCGCCAGCAGCCAAGTATTACTAGCGGGGTCTGGGGCCAACGTCCTGACTTTC	CASSQVLLAGSGANVLTF
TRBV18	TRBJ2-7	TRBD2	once	TGTGCCAGCTCAGGGACTAGCGGCTCCTACGAGCAGTACTTC	CASSGTSGSYEQYF
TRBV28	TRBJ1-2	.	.	TGTGCCAGCGGCTCCGGGGGGATTTATGGCTACACCTTC	CASGSGGIYGYTF
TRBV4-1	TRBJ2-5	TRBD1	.	TGCGCCAGCAGCCAAGGAGGAAGGGGGCGGGCGCAAGCAGAGACCCAGTACTTC	CASSQGGRGRAQAETQYF
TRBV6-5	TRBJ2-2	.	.	TGTGCCAGCAGGGCCCAGGGGACCGGGGAGCTGTTTTTT	CASRAQGTGELFF
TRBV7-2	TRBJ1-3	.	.	TGTGCCAGCAGCTTAGCGGGGGGTTACTCTGGAAACACCATATATTTT	CASSLAGGYSGNTIYF
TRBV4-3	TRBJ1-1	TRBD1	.	TGCGCCAGCAGCCAAGATTCAGGAGGACAGGGAACTTTCTTT	CASSQDSGGQGTFF
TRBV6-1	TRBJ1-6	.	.	TGTGCCAGCAGTGAAATACTAGGAGGTTACGGGTCACCCCTCCACTTT	CASSEILGGYGSPLHF
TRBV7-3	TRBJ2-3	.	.	TGTGCCAGCAGCTTTGGGATAGGACAGAGCACAGATACGCAGTATTTT	CASSFGIGQSTDTQYF
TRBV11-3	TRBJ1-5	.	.	TGTGCCAGCATGCGTGGGGGGGGCACCGGTCAGCCCCAGCATTTT	CASMRGGGTGQPQHF
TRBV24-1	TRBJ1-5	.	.	TGTGCCACCAGTGCACGGGACAATCAGCCCCAGCATTTT	CATSARDNQPQHF
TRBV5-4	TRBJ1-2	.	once	TGTGCCAGCAGCTTTGAGCGGGGGCCCCGCTATGGCTACACCTTC	CASSFERGPRYGYTF
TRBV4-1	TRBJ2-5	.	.	TGCGCCAGCAGCCAATATTTCCTCGAGTTGCAAAAGACCCAGTACTTC	CASSQYFLELQKTQYF
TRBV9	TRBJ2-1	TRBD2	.	TGTGCCAGCAGCGTAGATTCAGCGGGGTTCTACAATGAGCAGTTCTTC	CASSVDSAGFYNEQFF
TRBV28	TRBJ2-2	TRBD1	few	TGTGCCAGCTTTGGGGCACAGGGGTCCGGTTACAACACCGGGGAGCTGTTTTTT	CASFGAQGSGYNTGELFF
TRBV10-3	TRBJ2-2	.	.	TGTGCCATCAGTGAGTTCGGGACTTTGAACACCGGGGAGCTGTTTTTT	CAISEFGTLNTGELFF
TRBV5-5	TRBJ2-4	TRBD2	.	TGTGCCAGCAGCTTTCGGACTAGCAAAAACATTCAGTACTTC	CASSFRTSKNIQYF
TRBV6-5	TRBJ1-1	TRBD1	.	TGTGCCAGCAGTTACACGGGACAGGGGTATCGAGCTTTCTTT	CASSYTGQGYRAFF
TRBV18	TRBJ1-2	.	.	TGTGCCAGCTCACCCCAGGTTAACTATGGCTACACCTTC	CASSPQVNYGYTF
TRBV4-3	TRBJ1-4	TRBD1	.	TGCGCCAGCAGCCAACAAACAAACAGGGGGCAGTTTGAAAAACTGTTTTTT	CASSQQTNRGQFEKLFF
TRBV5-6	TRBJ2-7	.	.	TGTGCCAGCAGCTTGTGGGCAGAAGCCTACGAGCAGTACTTC	CASSLWAEAYEQYF
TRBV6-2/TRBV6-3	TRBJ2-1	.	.	TGTGCCAGCAGTTACTCGATACAGACCTACAATGAGCAGTTCTTC	CASSYSIQTYNEQFF
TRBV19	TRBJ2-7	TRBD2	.	TGTGCCAGTAGTCCGGGGAGGGGACGAGGGGACGAGCAGTACTTC	CASSPGRGRGDEQYF
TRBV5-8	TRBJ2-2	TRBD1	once	TGTGCCAGCAGCTTCAGACAGGGAAGTTACACCGGGGAGCTGTTTTTT	CASSFRQGSYTGELFF
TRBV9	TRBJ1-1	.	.	TGTGCCAGCAGCGCCGGGACAAGTATTATGAACACTGAAGCTTTCTTT	CASSAGTSIMNTEAFF
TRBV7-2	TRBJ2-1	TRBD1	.	TGTGCCAGCAGCCCACAAGGGACAGGGGCGGGAAATGAGCAGTTCTTC	CASSPQGTGAGNEQFF
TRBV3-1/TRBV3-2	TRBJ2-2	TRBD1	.	TGTGCCAGCAGCCAAGGGGCGACAGGGTACACCGGGGAGCTGTTTTTT	CASSQGATGYTGELFF
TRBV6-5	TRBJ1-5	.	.	TGTGCCAGCAGCCACATTGACACCAGCAATCAGCCCCAGCATTTT	CASSHIDTSNQPQHF
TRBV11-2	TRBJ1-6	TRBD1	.	TGTGCCAGCACCCGGGACAGCTCAAATTCACCCCTCCACTTT	CASTRDSSNSPLHF
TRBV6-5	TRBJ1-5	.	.	TGTGCCAGCTCGAAGGAGGGGTTGAGCAATCAGCCCCAGCATTTT	CASSKEGLSNQPQHF
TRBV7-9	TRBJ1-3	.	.	TGTGCCAGCAGCTTAGCCCTCCCCCTAGGGGGCTCTGGAAACACCATATATTTT	CASSLALPLGGSGNTIYF
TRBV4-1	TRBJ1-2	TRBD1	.	TGCGCCAGCAGCTCCCCACCCCGGACAGGGGAAAACTATGGCTACACCTTC	CASSSPPRTGENYGYTF